The clone carrying this T cell receptor beta chain was seen repeatedly, ten times or more. Antigen unknown. The sample originates from a study of T-cell reconstitution after alpha-beta-depleted transplantation in children. Study-level findings and limits: TCRbeta diversity was high at day 60 in some patients (a result of surviving recipient T cells and thymic progenitors). Newly made T cells mostly supplied T-cell counts and diversity one year after transplant. Where alpha-beta T cells came from about two months after transplant was reportedly several hundred expanded graft clones.

A TCRbeta library incorporating unique molecular identifiers was prepared. TCRdb itself ran the PCR reads through MiXCR, one entry per CDR3 protein. The sample has about 300,000 distinct CDR3 sequences, 6% to 10% seen once. V dropped 5 bases and J dropped 3; count of bases not matched to a gene: 3. The CDR3 covers 15 residues. The specimen comprised peripheral blood, sampled 360 days after TCRalphabeta/CD19-depleted stem cell transplant. The TCR originated in a female patient aged 2-9 years who had a stem cell transplant for Fanconi anemia, so the T cells may come from the graft donor. The chain is built from TRBV12-3 or TRBV12-4 and TRBJ2-1; 11 bases align to TRBD2. CDR3 region: CASSRLAGSYNEQFF. DNA for the CDR3: TGTGCCAGCAGTCGACTAGCGGGGAGCTACAATGAGCAGTTCTTC.